The 12 T cell receptor beta chains below all came from one sample that was sequenced in a study of T cell responses to AZD1222 COVID-19 vaccine. Libraries were prepared by immunoSEQ multiplex PCR; TCRdb keeps only in-frame clonotypes and omits some of them. The repertoire holds under 150,000 clones, with over 75% as singletons. Here the sequenced sample was peripheral blood, taken on day 0 of AZD1222 vaccination. The receptors derive from an adult in good health.

V usage is TRBV27 and J usage is TRBJ1-1, with D unresolved. The germline V and J ends were trimmed by 5 bases and 4 bases, with 23 bases remaining between them. CDR3 size: 17 residues. Germline V gene lookup returns CDR1 MNHEY and CDR2 SMNVEV (reference sequence). CDR3 in amino acids: CASSQLQNTRKVTEAFF. The CDR3 nucleotides read TGTGCCAGCAGTCAACTCCAAAATACACGGAAGGTCACTGAAGCTTTCTTT.

The chain joins TRBV5-8 to TRBJ1-2, with 7 bases that match TRBD1. The CDR3 is 15 amino acids. V was clipped by 2 bases and J by 5 bases; unmatched bases: 9. CDR1 is SGHTS and CDR2 is YDEGEE in the germline V gene. In nucleotides, the CDR3 is TGTGCCAGCAGCTTCCGGACAGGTGTCCTATATGGCTACACCTTC. Translation gives CASSFRTGVLYGYTF.

This clone was seen only once. V usage is TRBV27 and J usage is TRBJ2-5; TRBD1 matches at 7 bases. J gave up 5 bases and V 4 bases, and 10 bases lay outside the gene matches. The CDR3 contains 15 residues. Germline CDR1 MNHEY, CDR2 SMNVEV (reference sequence). CDR3 DNA sequence: TGTGCCAGCAGTTCCCTTCCGACAGGGAAGGAGACCCAGTACTTC. Its translation is CASSSLPTGKETQYF.

The CDR3 reads CASSETGAYGYTF. The CDR3 coding sequence is TGTGCCAGCAGTGAAACAGGGGCCTATGGCTACACCTTC. The rearrangement joins TRBV6-1 to TRBJ1-2, with 7 bases aligning to TRBD1. After removal of 2 bases from V and 4 bases from J, the junction contained 1 base not matched to a gene. The CDR3 has 13 amino acids. Germline V gene lookup returns CDR1 MNHNS and CDR2 SASEGT.

V usage is TRBV11-3 and J usage is TRBJ2-1; 9 nucleotides match TRBD2. The V gene end was trimmed by 5 bases and the J gene end by 8 bases; junction bases not matched to a gene: 7. Germline V gene data show CDR1 as SGHNT and CDR2 as YENEEA. The CDR3 extends over 14 amino acids. For the CDR3, the DNA is TGTGCCAGCAGCCAGGGACTAGCAGCCGATGAGCAGTTCTTC. This codes for CASSQGLAADEQFF.

The chain recombines TRBV27 with TRBJ1-5; D not certain. The germline V and J ends were trimmed by 5 bases and 4 bases, with 21 bases remaining between them. CDR1 is MNHEY and CDR2 is SMNVEV in the germline V gene (reference sequence). There are 17 residues in the CDR3. The CDR3 coding sequence is TGTGCCAGCAGTACCCGACCGGGATCCCCCTGGAATCAGCCCCAGCATTTT. It encodes CASSTRPGSPWNQPQHF.

This chain links TRBV10-2 with TRBJ2-3; the match to TRBD2 covers 9 bases. The V segment lost 2 bases and the J segment 2 bases; nucleotides outside the gene matches: 2. Germline values: CDR1 WSHSY, CDR2 SAAADI. There are 15 residues in the CDR3. CDR3 in DNA: TGCGCCAGCAGTGAGGCGGGGGGGTACACAGATACGCAGTATTTT. Amino acids: CASSEAGGYTDTQYF.

In nucleotides, the CDR3 is TGTGCCAGCAGCCTTCACACCGGGGAGCTGTTTTTT. It yields the protein CASSLHTGELFF. The chain has TRBV11-3 and TRBJ2-2, with D uncertain. Germline CDR1 is SGHNT and CDR2 is YENEEA. The CDR3 totals 12 residues. Trimming took off 5 bases at V and 3 bases at J, with 4 bases between the two ends. Drawing the rest from reference TRBV11-3 and TRBJ2-2, the complete variable domain is EAGVVQSPRYKIIEKKQPVAFWCNPISGHNTLYWYLQNLGQGPELLIRYENEEAVDDSQLPKDRFSAERLKGVDSTLKIQPAELGDSAVYLCASSLHTGELFFGEGSRLTVL.

The chain is built from TRBV25-1 and TRBJ1-3; D unresolved. The CDR3 consists of 17 residues. From germline, CDR1 is MGHDK and CDR2 SYGVNS. V lost 4 bases and J 3 bases, leaving 19 bases between the germline ends. CDR3 DNA: TGTGCCAGCAGTGGTCAAGACGCAGGCTTCTTTGGAAACACCATATATTTT. This gives the protein CASSGQDAGFFGNTIYF.

This clone was counted once. This sequence joins TRBV12-3 or TRBV12-4 and TRBJ2-3; no clear D gene. The CDR3 runs 12 residues. Trimming removed 6 bases at V and 0 bases at J, with 4 bases between. DNA of the CDR3: TGTGCCAGCAGGACGAGCACAGATACGCAGTATTTT. Its translation: CASRTSTDTQYF.

This clone was found a few times. The gene calls are TRBV19 and TRBJ1-2; TRBD1 agrees at 8 bases. The trim removed 6 bases at V and 5 bases at J, leaving 5 bases unmatched. The CDR3 has 13 residues. CDR1 and CDR2 from the germline V gene are LNHDA and SQIVND (reference sequence). CDR3 loop: CASSLRTGYGYTF. CDR3 nucleotides: TGTGCCAGTAGCCTCCGGACAGGGTATGGCTACACCTTC.

The chain recombines TRBV6-2 or TRBV6-3 with TRBJ1-4, with D unclear. Trimming took off 4 bases at V and 3 bases at J, with 9 bases between the two ends. Germline-derived CDR1 and CDR2 are MNHEY and SVGEGT. The CDR3 runs 14 residues. The CDR3 sequence: CASSWRMANEKLFF. As DNA, the CDR3 is TGTGCCAGCAGTTGGAGAATGGCTAATGAAAAACTGTTTTTT.